This entry describes one TCR beta chain. Only in-frame clones appear in the TCRdb table, and some are missing; sequencing was by immunoSEQ multiplex PCR. The sample lists more than 75,000 clones; over 85% were seen once. The data stem from a study of blood T cell repertoires in COVID-19. For the study at large: COVID-19 samples collected from the United States, Italy and Spain covered acute and convalescent phases. PBMCs, B-cell-depleted T cells, or T cells were the source of the cDNA or gDNA that made up the material.

Germline values: CDR1 MNHEY, CDR2 SVGAGI. This CDR3 contains 11 residues. Material: peripheral blood. This sequence was found in a middle-aged man with acute or convalescent COVID-19. V usage is TRBV6-5 and J usage is TRBJ1-2; perhaps TRBD1 as D (6 bases). The CDR3 sequence: CATRQVVGYTF. CDR3 nucleotides: TGTGCTACCCGACAGGTTGTAGGCTACACCTTC.